This TCR beta chain was recovered during a study of blood T cell repertoires in COVID-19. The data were produced by immunoSEQ multiplex PCR, yet TCRdb's version contains in-frame clones alone and is incomplete. The sample lists 350,000 to 400,000 clones; more than 85% were seen once. Germline lookup yields CDR1 LNHDA and CDR2 SQIVND (reference sequence). V was trimmed by 8 bases and J by 7 bases, leaving 21 bases between them. CDR3 length equals 14 residues. This TCR was recovered from a woman aged 25 to 45 who had recovered from COVID-19. Sequencing input: PBMCs or T cells enriched from blood (not recorded which). The rearrangement uses TRBV19 and TRBJ2-7, with TRBD2 as a possible D gene (5 bases). The CDR3 reads CASSTERGRREQYF. The CDR3 DNA reads as TGTGCCAGTTCGACCGAACGGGGAAGAAGGGAGCAGTACTTC.